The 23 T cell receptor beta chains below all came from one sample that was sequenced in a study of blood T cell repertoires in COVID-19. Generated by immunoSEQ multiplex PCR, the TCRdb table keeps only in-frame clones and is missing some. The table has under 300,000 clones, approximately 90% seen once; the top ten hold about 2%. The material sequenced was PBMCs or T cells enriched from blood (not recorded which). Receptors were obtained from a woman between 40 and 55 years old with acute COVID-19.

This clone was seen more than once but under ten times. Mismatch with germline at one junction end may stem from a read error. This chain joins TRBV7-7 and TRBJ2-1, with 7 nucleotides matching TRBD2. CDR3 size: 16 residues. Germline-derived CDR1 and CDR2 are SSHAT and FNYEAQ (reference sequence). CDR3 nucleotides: TGTGCTAGCAGCTTAGTGGCGGGAGTTCCCTACAATGAGCAGTTCTTC. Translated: CASSLVAGVPYNEQFF.

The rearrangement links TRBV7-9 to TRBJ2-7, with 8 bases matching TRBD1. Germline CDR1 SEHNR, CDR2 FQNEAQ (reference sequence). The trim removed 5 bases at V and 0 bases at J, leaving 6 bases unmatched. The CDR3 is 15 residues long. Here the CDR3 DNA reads TGTGCCAGCAGCGGACAGGGCGTAAACTCCTACGAGCAGTACTTC. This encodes CASSGQGVNSYEQYF.

CDR3 sequence reads: CASSIRPGGEQFF. CDR3 in DNA: TGTGCCAGTAGTATACGCCCGGGGGGTGAGCAGTTCTTC. V usage is TRBV19 and J usage is TRBJ2-1, with TRBD2 identical over 7 bases. This CDR3 spans 13 amino acids. The germline V gene has CDR1 LNHDA and CDR2 SQIVND (reference sequence). With V trimmed by 2 bases and J by 9 bases, 4 bases remained unmatched. Full variable domain (remainder filled in from reference TRBV19 and TRBJ2-1): DGGITQSPKYLFRKEGQNVTLSCEQNLNHDAMYWYRQDPGQGLRLIYYSQIVNDFQKGDIAEGYSVSREKKESFPLTVTSAQKNPTAFYLCASSIRPGGEQFFGPGTRLTVL.

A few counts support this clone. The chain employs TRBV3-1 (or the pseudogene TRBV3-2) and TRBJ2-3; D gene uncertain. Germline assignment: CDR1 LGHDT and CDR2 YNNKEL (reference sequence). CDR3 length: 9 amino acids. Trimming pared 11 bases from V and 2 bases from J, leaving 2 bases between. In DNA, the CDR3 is TGTGCCCACACAGATACGCAGTATTTT. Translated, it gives CAHTDTQYF.

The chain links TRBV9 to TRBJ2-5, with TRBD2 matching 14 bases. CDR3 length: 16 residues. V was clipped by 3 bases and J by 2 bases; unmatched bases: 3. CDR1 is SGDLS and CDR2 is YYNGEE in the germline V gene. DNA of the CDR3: TGTGCCAGCAGCGCGACTAGCGGGGGGGCACAAGAGACCCAGTACTTC. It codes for CASSATSGGAQETQYF.

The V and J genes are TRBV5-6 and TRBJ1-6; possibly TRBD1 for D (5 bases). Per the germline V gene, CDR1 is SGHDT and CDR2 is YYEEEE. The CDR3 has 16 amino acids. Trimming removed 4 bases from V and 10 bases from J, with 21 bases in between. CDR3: CASSSSRRGVGSPLHF. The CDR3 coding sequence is TGTGCCAGCAGCAGCAGCAGGCGGGGGGTCGGGTCACCCCTCCACTTT. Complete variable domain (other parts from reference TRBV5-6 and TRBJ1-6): DAGVTQSPTHLIKTRGQQVTLRCSPKSGHDTVSWYQQALGQGPQFIFQYYEEEERQRGNFPDRFSGHQFPNYSSELNVNALLLGDSALYLCASSSSRRGVGSPLHFGNGTRLTVT.

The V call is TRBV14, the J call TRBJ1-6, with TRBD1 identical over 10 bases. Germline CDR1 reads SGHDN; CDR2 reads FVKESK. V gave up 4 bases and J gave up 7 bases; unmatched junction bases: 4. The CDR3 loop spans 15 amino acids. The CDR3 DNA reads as TGTGCCAGCAGCCCGCGGACAGGGGGAAATTCACCCCTCCACTTT. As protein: CASSPRTGGNSPLHF.

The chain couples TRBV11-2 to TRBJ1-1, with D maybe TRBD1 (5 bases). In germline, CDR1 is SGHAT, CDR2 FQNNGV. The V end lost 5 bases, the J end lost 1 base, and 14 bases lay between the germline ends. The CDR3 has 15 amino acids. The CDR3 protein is CASSHPGASNTEAFF. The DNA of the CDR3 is TGTGCCAGCAGCCATCCTGGGGCATCGAACACTGAAGCTTTCTTT.

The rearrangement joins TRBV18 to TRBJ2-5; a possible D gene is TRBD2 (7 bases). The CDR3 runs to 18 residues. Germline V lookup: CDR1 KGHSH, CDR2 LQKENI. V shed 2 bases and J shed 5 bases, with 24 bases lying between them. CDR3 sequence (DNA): TGTGCCAGCTCACCAAATAAGCGGGGCGGGGGCTCCGGGGAGACCCAGTACTTC. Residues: CASSPNKRGGGSGETQYF.

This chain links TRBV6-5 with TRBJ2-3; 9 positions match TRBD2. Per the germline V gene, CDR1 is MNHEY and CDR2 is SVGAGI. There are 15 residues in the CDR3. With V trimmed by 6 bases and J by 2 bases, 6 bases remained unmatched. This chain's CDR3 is CASRGAGGTTDTQYF. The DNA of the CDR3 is TGTGCCAGCAGGGGAGCGGGGGGCACCACAGATACGCAGTATTTT.

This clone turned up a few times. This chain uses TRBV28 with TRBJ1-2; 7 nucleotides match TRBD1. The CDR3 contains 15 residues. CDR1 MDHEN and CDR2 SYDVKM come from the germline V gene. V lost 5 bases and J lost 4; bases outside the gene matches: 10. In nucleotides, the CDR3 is TGTGCCAGCAGTCCGAGAACAGGGGTAGGCTATGGCTACACCTTC. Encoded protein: CASSPRTGVGYGYTF.

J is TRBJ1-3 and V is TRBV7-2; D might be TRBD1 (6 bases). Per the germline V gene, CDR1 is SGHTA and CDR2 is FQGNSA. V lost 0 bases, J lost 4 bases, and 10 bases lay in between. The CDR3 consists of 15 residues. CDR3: CASSLARDTGNTIYF. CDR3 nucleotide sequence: TGTGCCAGCAGCTTAGCCCGGGACACAGGAAACACCATATATTTT.

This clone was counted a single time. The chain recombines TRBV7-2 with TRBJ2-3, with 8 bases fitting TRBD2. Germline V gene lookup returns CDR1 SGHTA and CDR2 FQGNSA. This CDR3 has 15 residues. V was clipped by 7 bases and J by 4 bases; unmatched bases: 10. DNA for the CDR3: TGTGCCAGCAAGCCGGCCGGGGGGGCTGCAGATACGCAGTATTTT. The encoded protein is CASKPAGGAADTQYF. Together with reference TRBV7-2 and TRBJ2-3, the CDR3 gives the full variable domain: GAGVSQSPSNKVTEKGKDVELRCDPISGHTALYWYRQSLGQGLEFLIYFQGNSAPDKSGLPSDRFSAERTGGSVSTLTIQRTQQEDSAVYLCASKPAGGAADTQYFGPGTRLTVL.

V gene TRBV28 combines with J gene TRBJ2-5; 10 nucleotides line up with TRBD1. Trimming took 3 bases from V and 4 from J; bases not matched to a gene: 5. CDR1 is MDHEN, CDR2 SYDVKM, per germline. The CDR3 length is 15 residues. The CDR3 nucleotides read TGTGCCAGCAGTTTTGACAGGGGGCGCTTAGAGACCCAGTACTTC. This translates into CASSFDRGRLETQYF. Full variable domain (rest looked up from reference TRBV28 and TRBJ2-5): DVKVTQSSRYLVKRTGEKVFLECVQDMDHENMFWYRQDPGLGLRLIYFSYDVKMKEKGDIPEGYSVSREKKERFSLILESASTNQTSMYLCASSFDRGRLETQYFGPGTRLLVL.

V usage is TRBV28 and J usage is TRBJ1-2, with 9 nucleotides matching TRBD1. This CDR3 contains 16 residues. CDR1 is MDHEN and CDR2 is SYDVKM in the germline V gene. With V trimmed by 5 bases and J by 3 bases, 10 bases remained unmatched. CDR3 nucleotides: TGTGCCAGCAGTCCCGGGGGGACAGGGAATTACTATGGCTACACCTTC. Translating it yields CASSPGGTGNYYGYTF.

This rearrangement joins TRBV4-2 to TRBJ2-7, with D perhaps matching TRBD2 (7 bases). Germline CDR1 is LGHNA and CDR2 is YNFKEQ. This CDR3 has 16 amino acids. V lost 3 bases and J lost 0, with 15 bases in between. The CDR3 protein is CASSQGGGGSSYEQYF. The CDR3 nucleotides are TGTGCCAGCAGCCAGGGGGGAGGGGGATCCTCCTACGAGCAGTACTTC.

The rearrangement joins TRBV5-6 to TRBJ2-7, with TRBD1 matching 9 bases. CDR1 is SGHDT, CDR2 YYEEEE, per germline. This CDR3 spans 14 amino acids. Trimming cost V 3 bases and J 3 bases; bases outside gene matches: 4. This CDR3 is CASSSGTGIYEQYF. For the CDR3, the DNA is TGTGCCAGCAGCTCCGGGACAGGGATCTACGAGCAGTACTTC.

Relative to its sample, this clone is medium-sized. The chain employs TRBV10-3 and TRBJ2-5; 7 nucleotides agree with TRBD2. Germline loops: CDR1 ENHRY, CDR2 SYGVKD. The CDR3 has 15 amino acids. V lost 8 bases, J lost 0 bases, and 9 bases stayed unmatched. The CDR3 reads CAISERGRNQETQYF. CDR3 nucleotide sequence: TGTGCCATCTCGGAGCGGGGCCGCAACCAAGAGACCCAGTACTTC.

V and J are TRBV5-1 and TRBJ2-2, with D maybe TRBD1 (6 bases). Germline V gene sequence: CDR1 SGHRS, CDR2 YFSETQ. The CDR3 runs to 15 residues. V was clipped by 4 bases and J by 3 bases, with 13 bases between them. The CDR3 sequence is CASSKTGLDTGELFF. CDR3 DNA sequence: TGCGCCAGCAGCAAAACAGGGCTGGACACCGGGGAGCTGTTTTTT.

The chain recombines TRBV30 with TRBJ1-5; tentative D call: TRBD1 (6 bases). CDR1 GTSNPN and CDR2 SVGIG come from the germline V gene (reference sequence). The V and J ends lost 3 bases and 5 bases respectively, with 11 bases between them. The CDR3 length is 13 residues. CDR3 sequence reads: CAWSGGPHQPQHF. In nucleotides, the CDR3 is TGTGCCTGGAGCGGGGGGCCTCATCAGCCCCAGCATTTT.

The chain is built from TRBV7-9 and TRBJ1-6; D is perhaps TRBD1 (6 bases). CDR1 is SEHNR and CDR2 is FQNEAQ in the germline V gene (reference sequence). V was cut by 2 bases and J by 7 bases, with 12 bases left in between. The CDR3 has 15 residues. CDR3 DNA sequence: TGTGCCAGCAGCTTATCAGGGGCGGCGAATTCACCCCTCCACTTT. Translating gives CASSLSGAANSPLHF.

In DNA, the CDR3 is TGTGCCAGCTCGCCTGATTCAGGGGGCACTGAAGCTTTCTTT. The encoded protein is CASSPDSGGTEAFF. The chain combines TRBV18 with TRBJ1-1; TRBD1 matches 7 bases. Germline trimming cut 6 bases from V and 4 bases from J; bases unmatched to any gene: 8. This CDR3 has 14 residues. CDR1 and CDR2 (germline): KGHSH, LQKENI.

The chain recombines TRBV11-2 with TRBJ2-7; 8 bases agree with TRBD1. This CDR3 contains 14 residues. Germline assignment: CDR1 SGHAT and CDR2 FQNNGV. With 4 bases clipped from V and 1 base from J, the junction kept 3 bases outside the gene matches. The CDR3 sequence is CASSSDRGSYEQYF. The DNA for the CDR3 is TGTGCCAGCAGCTCCGACAGGGGTTCCTACGAGCAGTACTTC.